Below, 5 T cell receptor beta chains from the same sample are listed, as sequenced in a study of blood T cell repertoires in COVID-19. Some clones are missing from TCRdb's copy, which holds only in-frame ones; the method was immunoSEQ multiplex PCR. This table has about 150,000 clones, 76% appearing once. The sample comprised peripheral blood. The source of these receptors is a woman of 80 years or more with acute or convalescent COVID-19.

This sequence joins TRBV4-2 and TRBJ2-2, with D possibly TRBD2 on 5 matching bases. This CDR3 is 13 amino acids long. CDR1 LGHNA and CDR2 YNFKEQ come from the germline V gene. Trimming removed 3 bases at V and 6 bases at J, with 8 bases between. This chain's CDR3 is CASSHRTAGELFF. The CDR3 DNA sequence: TGTGCCAGCAGCCATCGGACTGCCGGGGAGCTGTTTTTT.

This clone was counted between two and nine times. V is TRBV5-1 and J is TRBJ1-1; D remains ambiguous. V gave up 4 bases and J gave up 4 bases, with 14 bases separating them. The CDR3 runs to 14 residues. Germline CDR1 and CDR2: SGHRS and YFSETQ. For the CDR3, the DNA is TGCGCCAGCAGCCCGGGGTGGGGATCCACTGAAGCTTTCTTT. Residues: CASSPGWGSTEAFF.

The chain uses TRBV6-5 and TRBJ1-1; D is possibly TRBD1 (5 bases). Trimming removed 3 bases from V and 5 bases from J, with 16 bases in between. CDR1 MNHEY and CDR2 SVGAGI come from the germline V gene. This CDR3 has 15 residues. The CDR3 nucleotides read TGTGCCAGCAGTTATATTCAGGGAAAAGCTACTGAAGCTTTCTTT. Translating gives CASSYIQGKATEAFF.

On this clone itself: One end of the junction does not line up with germline, which may come from a read error. The V gene is TRBV6-1, the J gene TRBJ2-7, with unresolved D. The CDR3 runs to 11 residues. Germline lookup yields CDR1 MNHNS and CDR2 SASEGT. The CDR3 is CASSEVNSLSF. CDR3 DNA: TGTGCCAGCAGTGAAGTGAATAGTCTCTCATTC.

The sample holds one count of this clone. This chain uses TRBV4-2 with TRBJ1-5; 11 nucleotides agree with TRBD1. The CDR3 totals 16 residues. The V gene's germline CDR1 is LGHNA and CDR2 YNFKEQ. The V gene end was trimmed by 5 bases and the J gene end by 5 bases; junction bases not matched to a gene: 8. CDR3 amino acids: CASSGFGTGGDQPQHF. Written as DNA, the CDR3 is TGTGCCAGCAGCGGATTCGGGACAGGGGGGGATCAGCCCCAGCATTTT.